The 19 T cell receptor beta chains below all came from one sample that was sequenced in a study of early T cells in non-severe SARS-CoV-2 infection. MiXCR, applied by TCRdb to the 5' RACE reads, yields one record per CDR3 protein. In the table there are tens of thousands of distinct CDR3 sequences, roughly 4.7% of which are singletons. The sample taken for sequencing was whole blood. The source is an adult who was a healthcare worker with PCR-confirmed SARS-CoV-2 infection or an uninfected control (not recorded which).

In its sample, this clonotype is medium-sized. In nucleotides, the CDR3 is TGTGCCAGCAGTGAGGACAGGGGGAGTTCCTCTGGGGCCAACGTCCTGACTTTC. This codes for CASSEDRGSSSGANVLTF. The chain couples TRBV25-1 to TRBJ2-6; 10 bases fit TRBD1. Germline assignment: CDR1 MGHDK and CDR2 SYGVNS. The trim removed 3 bases at V and 0 bases at J, leaving 5 bases unmatched. CDR3 length equals 18 residues.

This rearrangement joins TRBV29-1 to TRBJ1-1; D might be TRBD1 (5 bases). Germline assignment: CDR1 SQVTM and CDR2 ANQGSEA. Trimming removed 4 bases at V and 9 bases at J, with 12 bases between. This CDR3 is built from 11 residues. For the CDR3, the DNA is TGCAGCGTTGTATCCCAGGGACAAGCTTTCTTT. Translating it yields CSVVSQGQAFF.

This clonotype was recorded many times. V and J are TRBV10-1 and TRBJ1-1, with a tentative D call TRBD1 (5 bases). This CDR3 comprises 14 residues. Germline lookup yields CDR1 WNHNN and CDR2 SYGVQD (reference sequence). Between the trimmed V and J ends, which lost 6 bases and 0 bases, there was a span of 11 bases. CDR3 sequence: CASRQEPMNTEAFF. The CDR3 DNA is TGCGCCAGCAGACAGGAACCCATGAACACTGAAGCTTTCTTT.

This clonotype has just a few counts. V and J are TRBV27 and TRBJ1-6; tentatively, D is TRBD1 (6 bases). The CDR3 has 15 residues. V was clipped by 5 bases and J by 7 bases, with 15 bases between them. The germline V gene encodes CDR1 MNHEY and CDR2 SMNVEV (reference sequence). CDR3 amino acids: CASSGRGWRNSPLHF. The CDR3 DNA follows: TGTGCCAGCAGTGGCAGGGGTTGGCGGAATTCACCCCTCCACTTT.

The table lists this clonotype with many counts. This chain connects TRBV6-5 to TRBJ2-5, with a weak D call TRBD2 (6 bases). Deletions cut 5 bases from V and 5 bases from J, with 12 bases between. CDR1 MNHEY and CDR2 SVGAGI come from the germline V gene. This CDR3 has 13 residues. CDR3 DNA sequence: TGTGCCAGCAGTCGGGGGTTTGTGGAGACCCAGTACTTC. Amino acid sequence: CASSRGFVETQYF.

This clonotype appeared many times. This chain uses TRBV10-3 with TRBJ2-7; D call uncertain. CDR3 length equals 13 residues. Trimming stripped 0 bases from V and 4 bases from J, with 7 bases between. Germline lookup yields CDR1 ENHRY and CDR2 SYGVKD. The CDR3 coding sequence is TGTGCCATCAGTGAGTCTGGCCGATACGAGCAGTACTTC. Translated, it gives CAISESGRYEQYF.

In its sample, this clonotype was seen a few times. This chain connects TRBV6-4 to TRBJ2-3; D gene unclear. Per germline, CDR1 MRHNA and CDR2 SNTAGT. The CDR3 consists of 15 residues. V lost 6 bases to trimming and J lost 3 bases, with 16 bases between them. CDR3 amino acids: CASRLTGPGTDTQYF. The CDR3 coding sequence is TGTGCCAGCAGGCTGACTGGCCCTGGGACAGATACGCAGTATTTT.

This clonotype was seen repeatedly, ten times or more. The chain couples TRBV29-1 to TRBJ2-6, with 7 bases identical to TRBD1. The length of the CDR3 is 14 residues. Looked up from germline, CDR1 is SQVTM and CDR2 is ANQGSEA. Trimming removed 6 bases from V and 2 bases from J; junction bases left unmatched: 4. CDR3 residues: CSVVDRAGANVLTF. CDR3 coding DNA: TGCAGCGTAGTAGACAGGGCTGGGGCCAACGTCCTGACTTTC.

Ten or more counts support this clonotype. The J gene is TRBJ1-3, the V gene TRBV6-6; TRBD1 agrees at 7 bases. The ends lost 4 bases at V and 2 bases at J; junction bases unmatched: 5. The CDR3 contains 15 residues. Germline loops: CDR1 MNHNY, CDR2 SVGAGI (reference sequence). Here the CDR3 reads CASSSTGEAGNTIYF. The DNA for the CDR3 is TGTGCCAGCAGTTCAACAGGGGAGGCTGGAAACACCATATATTTT.

Ten or more counts support this clonotype. The V gene is TRBV30, the J gene TRBJ1-2; D is uncertain. V gave up 0 bases and J gave up 8 bases, with 13 bases separating them. The germline V gene encodes CDR1 GTSNPN and CDR2 SVGIG (reference sequence). This CDR3 is built from 13 residues. For the CDR3, the DNA is TGTGCCTGGAGTGTACAACTCGCGGGAGGCTACACCTTC. Encoded protein: CAWSVQLAGGYTF.

This clonotype showed up many times. V and J are TRBV7-9 and TRBJ1-1, with D perhaps TRBD1 (5 bases). Looked up from germline, CDR1 is SEHNR and CDR2 is FQNEAQ (reference sequence). The CDR3 spans 12 residues. The V gene lost 4 bases and the J gene lost 6 bases, with 9 bases spanning the gap. In DNA, the CDR3 is TGTGCCAGCAGCTCTCAGGGATCTGAAGCTTTCTTT. It encodes CASSSQGSEAFF.

The rearrangement uses TRBV28 and TRBJ2-3; D could derive from TRBD1 or TRBD2 (6 bases each). The CDR3 has 13 residues. The germline V gene has CDR1 MDHEN and CDR2 SYDVKM. Deletions cut 7 bases from V and 5 bases from J, with 13 bases between. The CDR3 DNA sequence: TGTGCCAGCACCCATAGGGGGGTAGATACGCAGTATTTT. Its translation is CASTHRGVDTQYF. Drawing the rest from reference TRBV28 and TRBJ2-3, the complete variable domain is DVKVTQSSRYLVKRTGEKVFLECVQDMDHENMFWYRQDPGLGLRLIYFSYDVKMKEKGDIPEGYSVSREKKERFSLILESASTNQTSMYLCASTHRGVDTQYFGPGTRLTVL.

As regards this clonotype: This probably arose from a read error, given a far larger clone one base away. V usage is TRBV9 and J usage is TRBJ2-7; D unclear. V lost 7 bases to trimming and J lost 0 bases, with 8 bases between them. The CDR3 extends over 12 amino acids. CDR1 and CDR2 from the germline V gene are SGDLS and YYNGEE. The CDR3, as DNA: TGTGCCAGCGGCCCGCCCTCCTACGAGCAGTACTTC. Its translation: CASGPPSYEQYF.

This clonotype was detected many times. Here the CDR3 DNA reads TGTGCCAGCAGCTCCGCATTGGGACAGGGGGCTTGGGAGCAGTTCTTC. Translation gives CASSSALGQGAWEQFF. The chain is built from TRBV9 and TRBJ2-1, with 12 bases that match TRBD1. This CDR3 has 16 residues. Germline CDR1 SGDLS, CDR2 YYNGEE. V gave up 4 bases and J gave up 10 bases; unmatched junction bases: 12.

This clonotype showed up many times. The chain joins TRBV19 to TRBJ1-1; 8 nucleotides agree with TRBD1. Trimming cost V 3 bases and J 3 bases; bases outside gene matches: 6. This CDR3 is built from 15 residues. From germline, CDR1 is LNHDA and CDR2 SQIVND (reference sequence). The CDR3 nucleotides are TGTGCCAGTAGTATTTTTCTGACAGGGGACACTGAAGCTTTCTTT. Its protein is CASSIFLTGDTEAFF.

This clonotype is medium-sized by share. The rearrangement links TRBV6-2 or TRBV6-3 to TRBJ1-1; TRBD1 might be the D (5 bases). The CDR3 totals 16 residues. The germline V gene has CDR1 MNHEY and CDR2 SVGEGT. V dropped 2 bases and J dropped 1 base, with 14 bases sitting between them. The CDR3 here is CASSYAPGFWNTEAFF. DNA of the CDR3: TGTGCCAGCAGTTACGCCCCAGGGTTTTGGAACACTGAAGCTTTCTTT.

This clonotype was seen many times. The gene calls are TRBV7-2 and TRBJ2-1; weak D call: TRBD2 (5 bases). This CDR3 contains 16 residues. V was cut by 2 bases and J by 15 bases, with 26 bases left in between. Germline V gene lookup returns CDR1 SGHTA and CDR2 FQGNSA. This chain's CDR3 is CASSLFLVQEASPTFF. CDR3 DNA sequence: TGTGCCAGCAGCTTATTTCTTGTCCAGGAGGCCAGCCCAACGTTCTTC.

This clonotype was seen a few times. The chain employs TRBV28 and TRBJ1-1; TRBD1 is a possible D gene (5 bases). CDR3 length: 18 amino acids. V was shortened by 5 bases and J by 0 bases, with 22 bases between the two germline ends. From germline, CDR1 is MDHEN and CDR2 SYDVKM. The CDR3 DNA sequence: TGTGCCAGCAGTCAGGGCCGAGGTAGGATTGAGATGAACACTGAAGCTTTCTTT. It specifies CASSQGRGRIEMNTEAFF.

This clonotype appeared many times. The chain employs TRBV20-1 and TRBJ2-2; 11 nucleotides align to TRBD2. After removal of 0 bases from V and 5 bases from J, the junction contained 11 bases not matched to a gene. CDR3 length: 18 residues. Germline CDR1 reads DFQATT; CDR2 reads SNEGSKA (reference sequence). The CDR3 nucleotides read TGCAGTGCTAGAGATCTAGCGGGGGGCGCGAGAGGAACCGGGGAGCTGTTTTTT. This sequence encodes CSARDLAGGARGTGELFF.